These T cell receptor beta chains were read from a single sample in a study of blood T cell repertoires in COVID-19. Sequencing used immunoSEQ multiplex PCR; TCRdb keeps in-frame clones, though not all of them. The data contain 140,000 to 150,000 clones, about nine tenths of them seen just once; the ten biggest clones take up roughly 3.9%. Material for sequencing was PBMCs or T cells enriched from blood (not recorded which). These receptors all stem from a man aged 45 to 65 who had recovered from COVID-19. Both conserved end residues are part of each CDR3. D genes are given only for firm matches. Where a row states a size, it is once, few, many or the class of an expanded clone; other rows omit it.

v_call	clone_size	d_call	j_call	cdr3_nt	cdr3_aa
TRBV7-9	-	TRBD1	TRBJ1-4	TGTGCCAGCAGCTCCAGGGGGGAAAAACTGTTTTTT	CASSSRGEKLFF
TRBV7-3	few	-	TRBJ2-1	TGTGCCAGCAGCTTAGGGAGACACAATGAGCAGTTCTTC	CASSLGRHNEQFF
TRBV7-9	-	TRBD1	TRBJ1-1	TGTGCCAGCAGCTCGGCCTCGACAGGGAAGGGGACGTGGAACACTGAAGCTTTCTTT	CASSSASTGKGTWNTEAFF
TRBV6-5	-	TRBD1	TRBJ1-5	TGTGCCAGCAGGGGCTGGGACAGCAGTAATCAGCCCCAGCATTTT	CASRGWDSSNQPQHF
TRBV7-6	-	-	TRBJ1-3	TGTGCCAGCAGCACATTAGGGGGTACCATATATTTT	CASSTLGGTIYF
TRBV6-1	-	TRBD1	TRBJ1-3	TGTGCCAGCAGTGAAGGACAGGGAGGAAACACCATATATTTT	CASSEGQGGNTIYF
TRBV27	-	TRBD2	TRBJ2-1	TGTGCCAGCAGTCACACTAGCGGCAGCTCCTACAATGAGCAGTTCTTC	CASSHTSGSSYNEQFF
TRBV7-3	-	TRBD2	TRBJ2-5	TGTGCCAGCAGCCCTGGGACTCGCGGGAGGGCAGGGGAGACCCAGTACTTC	CASSPGTRGRAGETQYF
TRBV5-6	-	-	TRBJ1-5	TGTGCCAGCAGCTACAACGGGATCCTCAGCAATCAGCCCCAGCATTTT	CASSYNGILSNQPQHF
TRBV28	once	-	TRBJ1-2	TGTGCCAGCACCCTCCTTACAGCTAACTATGGCTACACCTTC	CASTLLTANYGYTF
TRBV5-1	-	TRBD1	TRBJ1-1	TGCGCCAGCAGCCTCCTTCGAGGGGGCGACACTGAAGCTTTCTTT	CASSLLRGGDTEAFF
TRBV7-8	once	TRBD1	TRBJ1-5	TGTGCCAGCAGCATGCCCGGGACAGGGGGTCAGCCCCAGCATTTT	CASSMPGTGGQPQHF
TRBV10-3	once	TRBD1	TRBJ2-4	TGTGCCATCAGTGAGAAGACAGGGTTGAACATTCAGTACTTC	CAISEKTGLNIQYF